The next 19 T cell receptor beta chains were all read from a single sample in a study of T cell changes during pregnancy in multiple sclerosis. Profiled with immunoSEQ multiplex PCR; TCRdb holds only in-frame clones, not every one. The sample holds about 41,000 clones, 94% seen once. Specimen: CD8+ T cells from peripheral blood mononuclear cells, collected in the third trimester of pregnancy. These receptors were collected from a female donor with multiple sclerosis, enrolled in a pregnancy study.

The genes are TRBV6-4 and TRBJ1-1; unclear D gene. V was cut by 2 bases and J by 11 bases, with 12 bases left in between. CDR1 and CDR2 from the germline V gene are MRHNA and SNTAGT. The CDR3 length is 12 residues. The CDR3 nucleotides read TGTGCCAGCAGTGACAGTGCGGGAGATGCTTTCTTT. Its translation is CASSDSAGDAFF.

The chain combines TRBV19 with TRBJ2-7, with a weak D call TRBD1 (5 bases). The CDR3 runs 12 residues. Germline values: CDR1 LNHDA, CDR2 SQIVND (reference sequence). V lost 7 bases, J lost 5 bases, and 12 bases lay in between. CDR3 sequence: CASKSPRDEQYF. CDR3 coding DNA: TGTGCCAGTAAATCCCCCAGGGACGAGCAGTACTTC.

The J gene is TRBJ1-2, the V gene TRBV28; 8 nucleotides line up with TRBD1. CDR1 is MDHEN and CDR2 is SYDVKM in the germline V gene. The CDR3 is made up of 16 amino acids. V lost 9 bases, J lost 1 base, and 13 bases stayed unmatched. The CDR3 DNA sequence: TGTGCCAGTGCCGCGCCGGGACAGGCGATTAACTATGGCTACACCTTC. The encoded protein is CASAAPGQAINYGYTF.

This chain joins TRBV5-6 and TRBJ1-4; D not resolved. V dropped 4 bases and J dropped 3 bases, with 10 bases sitting between them. Germline V gene sequence: CDR1 SGHDT, CDR2 YYEEEE. The CDR3 loop spans 14 amino acids. The CDR3 here is CASSHPSANEKLFF. As DNA, the CDR3 is TGTGCCAGCAGCCACCCTAGTGCTAATGAAAAACTGTTTTTT.

The V gene is TRBV5-1, the J gene TRBJ2-7; the D gene is possibly TRBD1 (6 bases). With 4 bases removed from V and 3 bases from J, the gap between germline ends came to 17 bases. CDR3 length: 15 residues. Looked up from germline, CDR1 is SGHRS and CDR2 is YFSETQ. The CDR3 here is CASSPDPGTLYEQYF. DNA of the CDR3: TGCGCCAGCAGCCCTGATCCCGGGACACTCTACGAGCAGTACTTC. Using reference TRBV5-1 and TRBJ2-7 for the parts outside the CDR3, the full variable domain is KAGVTQTPRYLIKTRGQQVTLSCSPISGHRSVSWYQQTPGQGLQFLFEYFSETQRNKGNFPGRFSGRQFSNSRSEMNVSTLELGDSALYLCASSPDPGTLYEQYFGPGTRLTVT.

The chain links TRBV7-9 to TRBJ2-1; 10 positions match TRBD2. V trimming: 5 bases; J trimming: 4 bases; junction bases outside the gene matches: 5. The germline gives CDR1 SEHNR, CDR2 FQNEAQ (reference sequence). The CDR3 consists of 15 residues. CDR3 residues: CASSPWTSGYNEQFF. Written as DNA, the CDR3 is TGTGCCAGCAGCCCTTGGACTAGCGGATACAATGAGCAGTTCTTC.

The CDR3 spells CASSLSSPFYEQYF. The CDR3, as DNA: TGTGCCAGTAGTCTCTCCTCTCCGTTCTACGAGCAGTACTTC. The chain recombines TRBV19 with TRBJ2-7; D remains unclear. The CDR3 has 14 amino acids. V gave up 5 bases and J gave up 3 bases, with 14 bases separating them. Germline lookup yields CDR1 LNHDA and CDR2 SQIVND (reference sequence).

This chain uses TRBV6-1 with TRBJ2-1; 7 bases match TRBD1. The trim removed 5 bases at V and 8 bases at J, leaving 6 bases unmatched. The CDR3 length is 13 residues. Germline CDR1 reads MNHNS; CDR2 reads SASEGT. The CDR3 DNA follows: TGTGCCAGCAGTTCAGGGGGAGTAGATGAGCAGTTCTTC. Translated, it gives CASSSGGVDEQFF.

The gene calls are TRBV6-6 and TRBJ1-1; no clear D gene. The CDR3 covers 16 residues. V gave up 2 bases and J gave up 4 bases, with 17 bases separating them. Germline lookup yields CDR1 MNHNY and CDR2 SVGAGI (reference sequence). CDR3 nucleotides: TGTGCCAGCAGTTACCACCTTCATGAAGTCGGCACTGAAGCTTTCTTT. Amino acids: CASSYHLHEVGTEAFF.

The V gene is TRBV30, the J gene TRBJ1-1; possibly TRBD1 for D (6 bases). This CDR3 comprises 12 residues. V lost 4 bases, J lost 8 bases, and 14 bases lay in between. Looked up from germline, CDR1 is GTSNPN and CDR2 is SVGIG (reference sequence). This CDR3 reads CAWTGGGVEAFF. As DNA, the CDR3 is TGTGCCTGGACAGGAGGGGGGGTCGAAGCTTTCTTT.

The chain carries TRBV14 and TRBJ1-2; no definite D call. The CDR3 has 16 amino acids. V was trimmed by 3 bases and J by 5 bases, leaving 19 bases between them. Germline V gene sequence: CDR1 SGHDN, CDR2 FVKESK. The CDR3 region has the DNA TGTGCCAGCAGCCAGCACCCGGGTCCCGGAGGGTATGGCTACACCTTC. Protein: CASSQHPGPGGYGYTF.

The chain carries TRBV9 and TRBJ2-7; 9 bases align to TRBD1. The germline V gene has CDR1 SGDLS and CDR2 YYNGEE. The CDR3 runs 14 residues. The J segment lost 6 bases and the V segment lost 3 bases, leaving 7 bases of the junction unmatched. DNA for the CDR3: TGTGCCAGCAGCGGGTGGGACAGGGAGGGCGAGCAGTACTTC. Translating gives CASSGWDREGEQYF.

The chain employs TRBV11-3 and TRBJ2-2, with D maybe TRBD2 (5 bases). Between the trimmed V and J ends, which lost 8 bases and 3 bases, there was a span of 10 bases. The CDR3 runs to 13 residues. The germline V gene encodes CDR1 SGHNT and CDR2 YENEEA. CDR3 region: CASGSPHTGELFF. DNA for the CDR3: TGTGCCAGCGGGAGCCCCCACACCGGGGAGCTGTTTTTT.

The V gene is TRBV14, the J gene TRBJ2-7; perhaps TRBD1 as D (6 bases). Germline V lookup: CDR1 SGHDN, CDR2 FVKESK. V lost 6 bases and J lost 1, with 13 bases in between. This CDR3 is 14 amino acids long. CDR3 sequence (DNA): TGTGCCAGCAGTCCCCACAGGGATTCCTACGAGCAGTACTTC. Protein: CASSPHRDSYEQYF.

This chain connects TRBV7-9 to TRBJ2-1; 8 nucleotides line up with TRBD2. V lost 5 bases, J lost 0 bases, and 6 bases stayed unmatched. The CDR3 spans 16 residues. CDR1 and CDR2 from the germline V gene are SEHNR and FQNEAQ (reference sequence). CDR3 residues: CASSPAGGLSYNEQFF. CDR3 coding DNA: TGTGCCAGCAGCCCCGCGGGGGGCCTCTCCTACAATGAGCAGTTCTTC.

The V call is TRBV7-9, the J call TRBJ2-5; TRBD1 is a possible D gene (6 bases). The CDR3 is 15 amino acids. V lost 2 bases and J 2 bases, leaving 12 bases between the germline ends. CDR1 and CDR2 (germline): SEHNR, FQNEAQ (reference sequence). The CDR3 region is CASSLNRDTQETQYF. DNA for the CDR3: TGTGCCAGCAGCTTAAACCGGGACACACAAGAGACCCAGTACTTC.

The CDR3 region has the DNA TGTGCCAGCAGCCAATTCCTAGCGGGAGGCGGGTCGGAGACCCAGTACTTC. Its protein product is CASSQFLAGGGSETQYF. V is TRBV4-2 and J is TRBJ2-5; 11 positions agree with TRBD2. Germline CDR1 reads LGHNA; CDR2 reads YNFKEQ. Germline trimming cut 2 bases from V and 5 bases from J; bases unmatched to any gene: 10. This CDR3 contains 17 residues.

V gene TRBV7-9 combines with J gene TRBJ1-2; maybe TRBD1 (6 bases). V was shortened by 1 base and J by 4 bases, with 19 bases between the two germline ends. CDR3 size: 17 residues. Per the germline V gene, CDR1 is SEHNR and CDR2 is FQNEAQ (reference sequence). DNA of the CDR3: TGTGCCAGCAGCTTAGGGCGCAGGACAGCCGGAGGCTATGGCTACACCTTC. It is translated as CASSLGRRTAGGYGYTF.

V usage is TRBV28 and J usage is TRBJ2-7, with 8 nucleotides matching TRBD2. This CDR3 region has 16 residues. Germline lookup yields CDR1 MDHEN and CDR2 SYDVKM. The junction had 10 bases not matched to a gene; V was cut back by 3 bases and J by 3 bases. CDR3 sequence (DNA): TGTGCCAGCAGTTTGGACAGCGGGAGCCTCTTCTACGAGCAGTACTTC. This codes for CASSLDSGSLFYEQYF.